Sequencing of this T cell receptor beta chain was carried out in a study of T cell repertoires in cytomegalovirus infection. Study background: HLA-B-restricted CMV epitopes that are well studied, plus recently identified HLA-C-restricted ones, were used by the study. General study findings and limits: Carriers of CMV plus the relevant HLA were identified by cumulative public TCR beta family frequency.

The V end lost 2 bases, the J end lost 4 bases, and 14 bases lay between the germline ends. This CDR3 contains 15 residues. Germline CDR1 reads SEHNR; CDR2 reads FQNEAQ (reference sequence). TCRdb used MiXCR to reprocess the reads, holding one entry per CDR3 protein. The data contain more than 55,000 distinct CDR3 sequences, 20% to 25% of them singletons. This clonotype was found a few times. The antigen is unknown. The receptor comes from a human donor in good health (CMV status not recorded). Some clones in this sample may be carry-over from other donors' samples. The sample here was CD8+ T cells from cultured PBMCs, taken from culture after CMV antigen stimulation. The chain combines TRBV7-9 with TRBJ1-2; D uncertain. The CDR3 loop reads CASSLKASPSYGYTF. The CDR3 DNA follows: TGTGCCAGCAGCTTAAAAGCAAGTCCTTCCTATGGCTACACCTTC.